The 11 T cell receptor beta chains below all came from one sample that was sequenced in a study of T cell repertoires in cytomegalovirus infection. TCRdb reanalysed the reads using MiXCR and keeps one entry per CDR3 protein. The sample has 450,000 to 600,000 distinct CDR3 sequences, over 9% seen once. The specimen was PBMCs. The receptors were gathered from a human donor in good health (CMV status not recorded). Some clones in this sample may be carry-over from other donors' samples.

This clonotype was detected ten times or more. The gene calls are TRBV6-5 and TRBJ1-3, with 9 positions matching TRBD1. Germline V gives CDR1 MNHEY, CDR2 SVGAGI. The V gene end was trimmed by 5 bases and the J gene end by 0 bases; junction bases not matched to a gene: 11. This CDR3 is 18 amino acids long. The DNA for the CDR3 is TGTGCCAGCAGTACGGGACAGGGCCGACCCAGCTCTGGAAACACCATATATTTT. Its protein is CASSTGQGRPSSGNTIYF.

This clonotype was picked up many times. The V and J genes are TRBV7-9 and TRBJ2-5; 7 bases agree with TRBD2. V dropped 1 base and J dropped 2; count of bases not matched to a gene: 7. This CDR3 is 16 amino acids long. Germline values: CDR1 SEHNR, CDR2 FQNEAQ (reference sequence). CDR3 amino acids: CASSLGPPSGQETQYF. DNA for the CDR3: TGTGCCAGCAGCTTAGGCCCCCCTAGCGGACAAGAGACCCAGTACTTC.

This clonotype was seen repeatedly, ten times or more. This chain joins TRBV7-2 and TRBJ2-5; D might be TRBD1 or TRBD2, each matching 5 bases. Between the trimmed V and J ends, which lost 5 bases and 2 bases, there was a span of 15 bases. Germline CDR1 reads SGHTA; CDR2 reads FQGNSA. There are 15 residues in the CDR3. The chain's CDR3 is CASSPGAGGQETQYF. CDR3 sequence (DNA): TGTGCCAGCAGCCCCGGGGCAGGTGGACAAGAGACCCAGTACTTC. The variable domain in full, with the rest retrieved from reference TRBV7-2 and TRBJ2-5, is GAGVSQSPSNKVTEKGKDVELRCDPISGHTALYWYRQSLGQGLEFLIYFQGNSAPDKSGLPSDRFSAERTGGSVSTLTIQRTQQEDSAVYLCASSPGAGGQETQYFGPGTRLLVL.

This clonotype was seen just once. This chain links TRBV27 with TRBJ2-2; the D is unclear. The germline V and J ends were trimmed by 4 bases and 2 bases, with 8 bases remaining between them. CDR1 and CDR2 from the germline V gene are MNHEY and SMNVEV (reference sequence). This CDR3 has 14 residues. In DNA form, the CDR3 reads TGTGCCAGCAGTTACGAGATCAACACCGGGGAGCTGTTTTTT. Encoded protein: CASSYEINTGELFF.

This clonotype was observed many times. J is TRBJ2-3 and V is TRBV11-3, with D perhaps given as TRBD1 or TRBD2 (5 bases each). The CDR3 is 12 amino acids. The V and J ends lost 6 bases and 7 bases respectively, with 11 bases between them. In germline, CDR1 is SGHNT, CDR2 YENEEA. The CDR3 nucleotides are TGTGCCAGCAGTCGGGACGTTCATACGCAGTATTTT. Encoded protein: CASSRDVHTQYF.

This chain's CDR3 is CASGLVLGQLSNEQYF. Here the CDR3 DNA reads TGTGCTAGTGGTTTGGTACTTGGACAGTTGAGCAACGAGCAGTACTTC. The chain recombines TRBV12-5 with TRBJ2-7; TRBD1 is a possible D gene (6 bases). Looked up from germline, CDR1 is LGHNT and CDR2 is FRNRAP. This CDR3 comprises 16 residues. Trimming left V 0 bases short and J 5 bases short, with 17 bases between.

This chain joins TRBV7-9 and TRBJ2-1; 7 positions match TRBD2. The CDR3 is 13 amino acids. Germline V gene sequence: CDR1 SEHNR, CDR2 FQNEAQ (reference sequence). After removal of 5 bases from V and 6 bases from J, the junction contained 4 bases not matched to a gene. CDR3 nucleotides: TGTGCCAGCAGCCCTTGGGGGGGCAATGAGCAGTTCTTC. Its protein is CASSPWGGNEQFF.

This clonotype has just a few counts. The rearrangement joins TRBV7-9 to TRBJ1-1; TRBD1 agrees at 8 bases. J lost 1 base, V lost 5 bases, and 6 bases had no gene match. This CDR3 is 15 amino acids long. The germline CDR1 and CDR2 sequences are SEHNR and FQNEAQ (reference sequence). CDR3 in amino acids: CASSNPGQANTEAFF. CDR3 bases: TGTGCCAGCAGCAACCCGGGACAGGCGAACACTGAAGCTTTCTTT. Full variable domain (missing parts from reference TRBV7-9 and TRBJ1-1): DTGVSQNPRHKITKRGQNVTFRCDPISEHNRLYWYRQTLGQGPEFLTYFQNEAQLEKSRLLSDRFSAERPKGSFSTLEIQRTEQGDSAMYLCASSNPGQANTEAFFGQGTRLTVV.

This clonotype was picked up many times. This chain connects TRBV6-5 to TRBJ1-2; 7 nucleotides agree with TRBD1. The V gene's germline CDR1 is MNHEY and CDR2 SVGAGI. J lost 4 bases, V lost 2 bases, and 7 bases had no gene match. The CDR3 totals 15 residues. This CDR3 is CASSYGQGVVYGYTF. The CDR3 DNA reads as TGTGCCAGCAGTTACGGGCAGGGGGTTGTCTATGGCTACACCTTC.

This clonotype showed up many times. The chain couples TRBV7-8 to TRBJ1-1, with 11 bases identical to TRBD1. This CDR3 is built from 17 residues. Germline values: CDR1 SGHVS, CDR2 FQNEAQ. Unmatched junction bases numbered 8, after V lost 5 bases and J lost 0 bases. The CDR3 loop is CASSAVPGQGVNTEAFF. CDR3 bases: TGTGCCAGCAGCGCCGTCCCGGGACAGGGGGTGAACACTGAAGCTTTCTTT.

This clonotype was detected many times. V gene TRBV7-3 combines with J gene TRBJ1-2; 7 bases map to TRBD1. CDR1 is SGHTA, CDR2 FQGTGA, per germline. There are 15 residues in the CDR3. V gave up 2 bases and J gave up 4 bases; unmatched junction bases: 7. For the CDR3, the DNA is TGTGCCAGCAGCTTACAGGGGGGCCTCGGCTATGGCTACACCTTC. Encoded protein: CASSLQGGLGYGYTF.